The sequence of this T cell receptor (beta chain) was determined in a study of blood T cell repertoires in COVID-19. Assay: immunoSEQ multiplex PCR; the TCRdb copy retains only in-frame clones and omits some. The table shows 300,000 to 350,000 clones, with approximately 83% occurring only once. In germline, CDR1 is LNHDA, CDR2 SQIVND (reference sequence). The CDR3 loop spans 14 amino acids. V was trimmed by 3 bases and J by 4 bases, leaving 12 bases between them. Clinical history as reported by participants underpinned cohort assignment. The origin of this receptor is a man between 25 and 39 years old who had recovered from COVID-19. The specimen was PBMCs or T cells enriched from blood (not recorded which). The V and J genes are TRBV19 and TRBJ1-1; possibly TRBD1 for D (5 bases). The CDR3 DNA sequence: TGTGCCAGTAGTATCTCGGGGGGAGGCACTGAAGCTTTCTTT. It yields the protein CASSISGGGTEAFF.